Listed below are T cell receptor beta chains from one sample, sequenced in a study of blood T cell repertoires in COVID-19. TCRdb's table, derived via immunoSEQ multiplex PCR, lists solely in-frame clones and lacks some. The sample carries over 200,000 clones, around 80% recorded once. Sample: peripheral blood. The receptors originated from a man in his forties with active or convalescent COVID-19. Each CDR3 is given with its conserved first and last residue. D genes are given only for firm matches. Part of the rows lack a size; the others show once, few, many or a class for expanded clones.

TRBJ1-4 few - TRBV11-2 CASSANRESYEKLFF TGTGCCAGCAGCGCAAACCGGGAGAGCTATGAAAAACTGTTTTTT
TRBJ2-3 - - TRBV7-2 CASSSAILASRATDTQYF TGTGCCAGCAGCTCGGCCATATTGGCGTCCAGGGCCACAGATACGCAGTATTTT
TRBJ1-3 few - TRBV10-3 CAISEVGALRPGNTIYF TGTGCCATCAGTGAAGTGGGGGCCCTGCGGCCTGGAAACACCATATATTTT
TRBJ2-3 - TRBD2 TRBV5-4 CASSPNLAGLQDTQYF TGTGCCAGCAGCCCGAACCTAGCGGGATTACAAGATACGCAGTATTTT
TRBJ2-2 - TRBD2 TRBV19 CASGRGTSGIRELFF TGTGCCAGTGGGAGGGGGACTAGCGGGATCCGGGAGCTGTTTTTT
TRBJ2-3 - TRBD2 TRBV5-1 CASSLNGGRAADTQYF TGCGCCAGCAGCTTGAATGGCGGGAGGGCGGCAGATACGCAGTATTTT
TRBJ1-2 - TRBD1 TRBV7-9 CASSLRGTGARFYGYTF TGTGCCAGCAGCTTAAGGGGGACAGGGGCCCGCTTCTATGGCTACACCTTC
TRBJ1-1 - - TRBV7-2 CASSLEGKTEAFF TGTGCCAGCAGCTTAGAGGGGAAGACTGAAGCTTTCTTT
TRBJ2-7 - TRBD1 TRBV6-1 CASSEPRDSSYEQYF TGTGCCAGCAGTGAACCACGGGACAGCTCCTACGAGCAGTACTTC
TRBJ2-3 - TRBD1 TRBV5-1 CASSLEGQGQGDTQYF TGCGCCAGCAGCTTGGAGGGACAGGGCCAGGGAGATACGCAGTATTTT
TRBJ2-2 - TRBD1 TRBV5-8 CASSLAHLGTVNTGELFF TGTGCCAGCAGCTTGGCCCATCTTGGGACAGTGAACACCGGGGAGCTGTTTTTT
TRBJ1-3 - TRBD1 TRBV5-1 CASSSDRGSGNTIYF TGCGCCAGCAGCTCGGACAGGGGCTCGGGAAACACCATATATTTT
TRBJ2-1 few TRBD2 TRBV19 CATSPTSGTGNEQFF TGTGCCACCTCCCCAACTAGCGGGACCGGAAATGAGCAGTTCTTC
TRBJ2-1 - TRBD2 TRBV11-2 CASSSGLAGYNEQFF TGTGCCAGCAGCTCAGGTCTAGCGGGGTACAATGAGCAGTTCTTC
TRBJ1-1 - - TRBV19 CASRTGLGNTEAFF TGTGCCAGTAGAACAGGGTTGGGGAACACTGAAGCTTTCTTT
TRBJ1-1 - - TRBV5-4 CASSSPSWRDTEAFF TGTGCCAGCAGCTCACCCAGTTGGAGGGACACTGAAGCTTTCTTT
TRBJ1-2 - - TRBV24-1 CATSDFGEGNYGYTF TGTGCCACCAGTGATTTCGGCGAGGGTAACTATGGCTACACCTTC
TRBJ2-7 - TRBD2 TRBV5-6 CASSAGLGGRRYEQYF TGTGCCAGCAGCGCGGGACTCGGCGGGAGACGGTACGAGCAGTACTTC
TRBJ1-2 - TRBD1 TRBV7-9 CASSLGQGNYGYTF TGTGCCAGCAGCTTGGGACAGGGCAACTATGGCTACACCTTC
TRBJ2-5 - - TRBV5-1 CASSVGGTEEETQYF TGCGCCAGCAGCGTGGGCGGGACAGAAGAAGAGACCCAGTACTTC
TRBJ1-1 - TRBD1 TRBV30 CAWSLAGGRSTEAFF TGTGCCTGGAGTCTTGCAGGGGGCAGGAGCACTGAAGCTTTCTTT
TRBJ2-1 - TRBD1 TRBV7-3 CASSLPGQGANEQFF TGTGCCAGCAGCTTACCGGGACAGGGGGCGAATGAGCAGTTCTTC
TRBJ1-3 - - TRBV30 CAWRDYRTIYF TGTGCCTGGAGGGACTATAGGACCATATATTTT
TRBJ1-2 - - TRBV20-1 CSASVNVPNYGYTF TGCAGTGCTAGTGTCAATGTTCCTAACTATGGCTACACCTTC
TRBJ1-4 - - TRBV6-5 CASSYQTGTNEKLFF TGTGCCAGCAGTTACCAGACAGGAACTAATGAAAAACTGTTTTTT
TRBJ1-2 - TRBD1 TRBV4-2 CASSQNDRGGYTF TGTGCCAGCAGCCAAAACGACAGGGGTGGCTACACCTTC
TRBJ2-5 - TRBD2 TRBV6-6 CASSPSSGRAWGETQYF TGTGCCAGCAGTCCCTCTAGCGGGAGGGCCTGGGGGGAGACCCAGTACTTC
TRBJ1-6 - TRBD1 TRBV11-3 CASSFSGQYNSPLHF TGTGCCAGCAGTTTTTCGGGACAGTATAATTCACCCCTCCACTTT
TRBJ2-7 - - TRBV19 CASSRLIGGSYEQYF TGTGCCAGTAGTCGACTTATCGGGGGATCCTACGAGCAGTACTTC
TRBJ1-3 - TRBD1 TRBV5-1 CASSLPTGGEGNTIYF TGCGCCAGCAGCTTACCAACAGGGGGCGAAGGAAACACCATATATTTT
TRBJ1-3 once - TRBV20-1 CSASGGVLGNTIYF TGCAGTGCTAGTGGGGGGGTTCTTGGAAACACCATATATTTT
TRBJ1-2 - TRBD1 TRBV5-4 CASNPGTGVGSYTF TGTGCCAGCAACCCCGGGACAGGGGTCGGGAGCTACACCTTC
TRBJ2-5 - - TRBV7-2 CASSLEGTPGETQYF TGTGCCAGCAGCTTAGAGGGGACACCTGGGGAGACCCAGTACTTC
TRBJ2-5 - TRBD1 TRBV5-1 CASSLGTGGETQYF TGCGCCAGCAGCTTGGGGACAGGGGGAGAGACCCAGTACTTC
TRBJ2-1 once TRBD2 TRBV19 CASSLPHWREGLSYNEQFF TGTGCCAGTAGTCTCCCCCATTGGCGGGAGGGCCTATCCTACAATGAGCAGTTCTTC
TRBJ2-3 - TRBD2 TRBV3-1/TRBV3-2 CAAGVAGVDTQYF TGTGCCGCTGGGGTAGCGGGAGTGGATACGCAGTATTTT
TRBJ2-3 - TRBD1 TRBV28 CASSFGQGNYLPTDTQYF TGTGCCAGCAGTTTTGGACAGGGGAATTACCTACCCACAGATACGCAGTATTTT
TRBJ1-2 - TRBD1 TRBV2 CASIQSGTAVGYTF TGTGCCAGCATTCAATCGGGGACAGCCGTAGGCTACACCTTC
TRBJ1-4 few - TRBV7-2 CASSGTGRVFEKLFF TGTGCCAGCAGCGGAACAGGGAGGGTGTTTGAAAAACTGTTTTTT
TRBJ1-1 few TRBD1 TRBV30 CAWSRQGDGTEAFF TGTGCCTGGAGTCGGCAGGGGGATGGAACTGAAGCTTTCTTT
TRBJ1-1 - TRBD1 TRBV19 CASSRQGMNTEAFF TGTGCCAGTAGTCGACAGGGTATGAACACTGAAGCTTTCTTT
TRBJ1-3 - - TRBV12-5 CASGPDRGRAIYF TGTGCTAGTGGCCCCGACCGGGGGAGGGCCATATATTTT
TRBJ1-2 - - TRBV5-4 CASSWDGTFRGYTF TGTGCCAGCAGCTGGGACGGGACTTTTCGTGGCTACACCTTC
TRBJ2-1 once TRBD2 TRBV12-3/TRBV12-4 CASSLRREEQFF TGTGCCAGCAGTTTGAGGCGGGAGGAGCAGTTCTTC
TRBJ2-5 - TRBD1 TRBV7-9 CASSARITGVGETQYF TGTGCCAGCAGCGCGCGAATCACAGGGGTGGGAGAGACCCAGTACTTC